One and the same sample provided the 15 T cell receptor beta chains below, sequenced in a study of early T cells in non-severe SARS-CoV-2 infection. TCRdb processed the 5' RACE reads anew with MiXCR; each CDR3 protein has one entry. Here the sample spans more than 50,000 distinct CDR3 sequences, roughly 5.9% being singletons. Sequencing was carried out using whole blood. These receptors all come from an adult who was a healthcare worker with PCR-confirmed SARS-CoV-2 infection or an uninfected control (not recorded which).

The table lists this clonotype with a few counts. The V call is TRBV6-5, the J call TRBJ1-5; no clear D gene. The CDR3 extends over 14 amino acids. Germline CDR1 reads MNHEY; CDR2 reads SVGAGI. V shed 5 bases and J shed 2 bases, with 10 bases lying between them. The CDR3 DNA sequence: TGTGCCAGCAGTCGCCACCAAGGCAATCAGCCCCAGCATTTT. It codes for CASSRHQGNQPQHF.

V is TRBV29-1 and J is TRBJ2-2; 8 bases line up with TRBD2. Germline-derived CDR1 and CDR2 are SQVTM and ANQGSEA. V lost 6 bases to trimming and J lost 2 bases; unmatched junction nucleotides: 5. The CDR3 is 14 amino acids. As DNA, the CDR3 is TGCAGCGTCAAACTAGCGGACAACACCGGGGAGCTGTTTTTT. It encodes CSVKLADNTGELFF.

The CDR3 loop is CSVEEYRDEQFF. DNA for the CDR3: TGCAGCGTTGAAGAATACAGGGATGAGCAGTTCTTC. The J gene is TRBJ2-1, the V gene TRBV29-1; TRBD1 might be the D (6 bases). Germline assignment: CDR1 SQVTM and CDR2 ANQGSEA. The CDR3 covers 12 residues. V lost 0 bases to trimming and J lost 8 bases, with 8 bases between them.

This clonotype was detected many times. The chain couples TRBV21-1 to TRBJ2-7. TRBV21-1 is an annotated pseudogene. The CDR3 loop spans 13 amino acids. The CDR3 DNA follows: TGTGCCAGCAGCAAATTAGAGATTTACGAGCAGTACTTC. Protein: CASSKLEIYEQYF.

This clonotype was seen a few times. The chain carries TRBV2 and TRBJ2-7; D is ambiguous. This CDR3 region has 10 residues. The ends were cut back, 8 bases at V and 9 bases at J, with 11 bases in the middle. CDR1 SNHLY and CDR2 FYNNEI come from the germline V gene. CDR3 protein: CASGPLAQYF. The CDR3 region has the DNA TGTGCCAGCGGTCCCCTGGCGCAGTACTTC.

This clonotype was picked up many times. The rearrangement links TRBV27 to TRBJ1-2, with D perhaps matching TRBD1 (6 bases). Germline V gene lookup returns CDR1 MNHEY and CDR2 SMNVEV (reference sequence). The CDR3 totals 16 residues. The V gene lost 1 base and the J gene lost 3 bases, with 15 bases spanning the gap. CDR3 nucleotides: TGTGCCAGCAGTTTATACTCCACAGGGCCCCACTATGGCTACACCTTC. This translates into CASSLYSTGPHYGYTF.

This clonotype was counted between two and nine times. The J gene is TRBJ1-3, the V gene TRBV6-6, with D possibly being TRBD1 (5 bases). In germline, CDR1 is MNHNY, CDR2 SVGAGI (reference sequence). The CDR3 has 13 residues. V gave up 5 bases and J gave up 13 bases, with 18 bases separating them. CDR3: CASSRESGTAIYF. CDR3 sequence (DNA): TGTGCCAGCAGTCGGGAGTCCGGGACCGCTATATATTTT.

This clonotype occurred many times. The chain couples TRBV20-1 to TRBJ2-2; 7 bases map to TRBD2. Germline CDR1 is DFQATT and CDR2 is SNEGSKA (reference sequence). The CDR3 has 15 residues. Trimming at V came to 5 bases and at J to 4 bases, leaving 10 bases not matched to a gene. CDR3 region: CSAPRGVGSTGELFF. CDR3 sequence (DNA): TGCAGTGCTCCTCGGGGGGTCGGTAGCACCGGGGAGCTGTTTTTT.

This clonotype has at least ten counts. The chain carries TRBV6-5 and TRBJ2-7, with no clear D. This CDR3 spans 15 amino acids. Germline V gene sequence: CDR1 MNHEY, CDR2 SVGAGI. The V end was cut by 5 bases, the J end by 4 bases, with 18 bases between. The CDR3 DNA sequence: TGTGCCAGCAGTCCTCGGTGGCAGACATATTACGAGCAGTACTTC. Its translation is CASSPRWQTYYEQYF.

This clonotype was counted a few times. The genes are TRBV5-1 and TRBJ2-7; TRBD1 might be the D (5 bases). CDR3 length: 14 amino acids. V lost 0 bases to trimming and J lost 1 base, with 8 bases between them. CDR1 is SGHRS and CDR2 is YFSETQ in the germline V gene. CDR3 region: CASSLDRLSYEQYF. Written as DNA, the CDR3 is TGCGCCAGCAGCTTGGACAGGCTATCCTACGAGCAGTACTTC.

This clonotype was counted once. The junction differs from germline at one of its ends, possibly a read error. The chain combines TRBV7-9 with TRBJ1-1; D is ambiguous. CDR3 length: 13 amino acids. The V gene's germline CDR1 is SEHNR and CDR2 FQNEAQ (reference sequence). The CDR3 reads CVSSLEGNTEAFF. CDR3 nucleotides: TGTGTCAGCAGCTTAGAGGGGAACACTGAAGCTTTCTTT.

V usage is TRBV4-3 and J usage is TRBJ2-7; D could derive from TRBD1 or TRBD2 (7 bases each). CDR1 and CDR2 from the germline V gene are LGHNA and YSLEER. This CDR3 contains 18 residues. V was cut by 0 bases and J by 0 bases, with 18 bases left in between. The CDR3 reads CASSQDGSGTVSSYEQYF. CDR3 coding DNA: TGCGCCAGCAGCCAAGATGGAAGCGGGACAGTGAGCTCCTACGAGCAGTACTTC.

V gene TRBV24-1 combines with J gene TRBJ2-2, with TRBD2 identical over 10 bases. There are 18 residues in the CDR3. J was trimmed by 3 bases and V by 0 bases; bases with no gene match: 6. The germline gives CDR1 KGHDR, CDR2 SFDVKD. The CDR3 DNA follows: TGTGCCACCAGTGATTTGCCTCTAGCGGGGGTTGACACCGGGGAGCTGTTTTTT. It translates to CATSDLPLAGVDTGELFF.

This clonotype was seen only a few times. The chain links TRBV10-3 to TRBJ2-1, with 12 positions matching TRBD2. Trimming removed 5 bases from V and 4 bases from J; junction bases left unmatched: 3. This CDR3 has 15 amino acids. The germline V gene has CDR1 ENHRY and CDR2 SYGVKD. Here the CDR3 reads CAISRTSGNYNEQFF. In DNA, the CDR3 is TGTGCCATCAGTCGGACTAGCGGGAATTACAATGAGCAGTTCTTC.

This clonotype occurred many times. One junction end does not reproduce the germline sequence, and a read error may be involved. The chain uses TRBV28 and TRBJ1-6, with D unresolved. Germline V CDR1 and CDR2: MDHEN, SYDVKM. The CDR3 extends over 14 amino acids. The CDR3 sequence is CASSLRSYSSPLHF. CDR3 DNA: TGTGCCAGCAGTCTCAGGAGTTATAGTTCACCCCTCCACTTT. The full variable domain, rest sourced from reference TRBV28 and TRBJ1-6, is DVKVTQSSRYLVKRTGEKVFLECVQDMDHENMFWYRQDPGLGLRLIYFSYDVKMKEKGDIPEGYSVSREKKERFSLILESASTNQTSMYLCASSLRSYSSPLHFGNGTRLTVT.